This T cell receptor beta chain was captured in a study of blood T cell repertoires in COVID-19. On the study more broadly: Specimens from acute and convalescent COVID-19 originated in the United States, Italy and Spain. The analysed material was cDNA or gDNA that came from T cells, B-cell-depleted T cells, or PBMCs.

The CDR3 runs to 14 residues. Per the germline V gene, CDR1 is MNHNS and CDR2 is SASEGT. Trimming removed 2 bases from V and 8 bases from J, with 15 bases in between. In the source study's methods: How many nucleated cells were present was estimated from reference gene primer amplification. Measured with immunoSEQ multiplex PCR; TCRdb has only the in-frame clones, and not every one. V and J calls and clone size follow that table, whereas D and trimming were derived from the DNA. The sample consists of about 50,000 clones, about four fifths of them appearing once. V gene TRBV6-1 combines with J gene TRBJ1-2; TRBD1 is a possible D gene (6 bases). The source of this sequence is a man in his sixties with acute or convalescent COVID-19. Sequences were obtained from peripheral blood. The CDR3 sequence is CASSERRTGRGYTF. CDR3 bases: TGTGCCAGCAGTGAAAGACGAACAGGGAGAGGCTACACCTTC.